Shown below are 13 T cell receptor beta chains from a single sample sequenced in a study of blood T cell repertoires in COVID-19 (TCRdb year 2020). The library was built by means of the immunoSEQ multiplex PCR assay. Held by TCRdb, this immuneACCESS table contains in-frame sequences only and omits some clones. Under half of the omission traces to an unresolved V gene where checked; the cause of the rest is unknown. The sample table contains 250,000 to 300,000 clones; only one count was recorded for 83% of them. 4.5% to 7% of the sample is taken by the ten largest. Material for sequencing was peripheral blood. The origin of the receptors is a man of 80 years or more with acute or convalescent COVID-19.

V is TRBV24-1 and J is TRBJ1-1; a possible D gene is TRBD1 (5 bases). CDR3 size: 16 residues. Germline V CDR1 and CDR2: KGHDR, SFDVKD. Trimming stripped 3 bases from V and 3 bases from J, with 16 bases between. The CDR3 reads CATSDGAGRGYTEAFF. The CDR3 DNA reads TGTGCCACCAGTGATGGGGCAGGTCGGGGGTACACTGAAGCTTTCTTT.

The J gene is TRBJ2-1, the V gene TRBV19; D is uncertain. The germline gives CDR1 LNHDA, CDR2 SQIVND (reference sequence). The CDR3 length is 12 residues. V gave up 1 base and J gave up 9 bases, with 7 bases separating them. The CDR3 loop is CASSIGGFEQFF. In DNA form, the CDR3 reads TGTGCCAGTAGTATAGGAGGCTTTGAGCAGTTCTTC. The whole variable domain, remainder taken from reference TRBV19 and TRBJ2-1, is DGGITQSPKYLFRKEGQNVTLSCEQNLNHDAMYWYRQDPGQGLRLIYYSQIVNDFQKGDIAEGYSVSREKKESFPLTVTSAQKNPTAFYLCASSIGGFEQFFGPGTRLTVL.

CDR3 amino acids: CASSRGTEPCYEQYF. CDR3 sequence (DNA): TGCGCCAGCAGTAGAGGGACAGAACCCTGCTACGAGCAGTACTTC. The chain links TRBV10-1 to TRBJ2-7; 7 bases line up with TRBD1. This CDR3 contains 15 residues. Germline V gene data show CDR1 as WNHNN and CDR2 as SYGVQD (reference sequence). The V gene end was trimmed by 5 bases and the J gene end by 3 bases; junction bases not matched to a gene: 10.

The V and J genes are TRBV19 and TRBJ2-2; TRBD2 aligns across 9 bases. Trimming took 8 bases from V and 6 from J; bases not matched to a gene: 10. CDR3 length: 15 amino acids. CDR1 and CDR2 (germline): LNHDA, SQIVND (reference sequence). In DNA, the CDR3 is TGTGCCAGTGCTACCGGGACTAGCAGGGCCGGGGAGCTGTTTTTT. This translates into CASATGTSRAGELFF.

This clone was seen more than once but under ten times. V and J are TRBV29-1 and TRBJ1-1, with D possibly matching TRBD1 (5 bases). Germline V gene data show CDR1 as SQVTM and CDR2 as ANQGSEA. The CDR3 length is 13 residues. Trimming cost V 3 bases and J 6 bases, with 14 bases left between them. CDR3 bases: TGCAGCGTTGATAGTCAGGGAGGCGCTGAAGCTTTCTTT. Its protein product is CSVDSQGGAEAFF.

Concerning this clone itself: At one end, the junction sequence differs from germline, possibly due to a read error. The chain couples TRBV7-2 to TRBJ2-7; 7 positions match TRBD1. CDR3 length: 13 amino acids. Germline V gene data show CDR1 as SGHTA and CDR2 as FQGNSA. DNA of the CDR3: TGTGCCAGCAGCTACTTACAGGGGCACCTACCCACCTTC. The encoded protein is CASSYLQGHLPTF.

The V call is TRBV3-1 (or the pseudogene TRBV3-2), the J call TRBJ1-1; possible D gene TRBD1, 6 bases. The germline CDR1 and CDR2 sequences are LGHDT and YNNKEL (reference sequence). The V and J ends lost 4 bases and 0 bases respectively, with 12 bases between them. CDR3 length: 15 amino acids. The CDR3 is CASSRLGGLNTEAFF. CDR3 coding DNA: TGTGCCAGCAGCCGGTTAGGGGGTTTGAACACTGAAGCTTTCTTT.

As regards this clone: Distinct nucleotide sequences in the sample also encode this CDR3. This rearrangement joins TRBV5-1 to TRBJ2-7, with no clear D. Trimming pared 0 bases from V and 0 bases from J, leaving 7 bases between. The germline gives CDR1 SGHRS, CDR2 YFSETQ. This CDR3 comprises 14 residues. CDR3 residues: CASSLGPSSYEQYF. The DNA of the CDR3 is TGCGCCAGCAGCTTGGGCCCTAGCTCCTACGAGCAGTACTTC. The variable domain in full, completed from reference TRBV5-1 and TRBJ2-7, reads KAGVTQTPRYLIKTRGQQVTLSCSPISGHRSVSWYQQTPGQGLQFLFEYFSETQRNKGNFPGRFSGRQFSNSRSEMNVSTLELGDSALYLCASSLGPSSYEQYFGPGTRLTVT.

The chain has TRBV5-1 and TRBJ2-7, with 12 bases that match TRBD2. This CDR3 contains 15 residues. Per germline, CDR1 SGHRS and CDR2 YFSETQ. After removal of 0 bases from V and 4 bases from J, the junction contained 2 bases not matched to a gene. CDR3 DNA sequence: TGCGCCAGCAGCTTGGTGACTAGCGGGAGTTACGAGCAGTACTTC. Translated, it gives CASSLVTSGSYEQYF.

This rearrangement joins TRBV2 to TRBJ1-1; unclear D gene. This CDR3 comprises 12 residues. V lost 1 base and J 4 bases, leaving 4 bases between the germline ends. Germline lookup yields CDR1 SNHLY and CDR2 FYNNEI. The chain's CDR3 is CASSEVGTEAFF. The CDR3 region has the DNA TGTGCCAGCAGTGAAGTCGGCACTGAAGCTTTCTTT. Full variable domain (rest looked up from reference TRBV2 and TRBJ1-1): EPEVTQTPSHQVTQMGQEVILRCVPISNHLYFYWYRQILGQKVEFLVSFYNNEISEKSEIFDDQFSVERPDGSNFTLKIRSTKLEDSAMYFCASSEVGTEAFFGQGTRLTVV.

The chain combines TRBV4-1 with TRBJ2-1; D is possibly TRBD1 (5 bases). V was shortened by 1 base and J by 0 bases, with 13 bases between the two germline ends. Looked up from germline, CDR1 is MGHRA and CDR2 is YSYEKL. This CDR3 is built from 17 residues. This CDR3 reads CASSQGPQDNSYNEQFF. The CDR3 region has the DNA TGCGCCAGCAGCCAAGGCCCACAGGATAACTCCTACAATGAGCAGTTCTTC.

In DNA form, the CDR3 reads TGTGCCAGCGAGCTTAGCGGGGGGCCCTTGGACGAGCAGTTCTTC. Translating it yields CASELSGGPLDEQFF. The V call is TRBV2, the J call TRBJ2-1; TRBD2 aligns across 10 bases. The germline gives CDR1 SNHLY, CDR2 FYNNEI. This CDR3 has 15 amino acids. The junction had 14 bases not matched to a gene; V was cut back by 8 bases and J by 10 bases.

V and J are TRBV2 and TRBJ1-2; perhaps TRBD1 as D (5 bases). CDR1 and CDR2 (germline): SNHLY, FYNNEI. The V end lost 2 bases, the J end lost 4 bases, and 14 bases lay between the germline ends. CDR3 length: 15 amino acids. The CDR3 bases are TGTGCCAGCAGTGAATACCCCGCAGGGTCCTATGGCTACACCTTC. Translated, it gives CASSEYPAGSYGYTF.